This T cell receptor beta chain was found in a study of blood T cells in healthy people across ages. Trimming left V 5 bases short and J 4 bases short, with 11 bases between. CDR3 length equals 14 residues. The germline CDR1 and CDR2 sequences are SNHLY and FYNNEI. A second 7 to 11 cycle PCR used barcoded and J-beta primers. The template-switch adaptor, which had 12 random nucleotides, put a tag on each cDNA molecule. MiXCR, applied by TCRdb to the 5' RACE reads, yields one record per CDR3 protein. The data contain approximately 800,000 distinct CDR3 sequences, roughly 25% of them singletons. The table lists this clonotype with a count of one. These data were also reused for a study on T cells of mothers and their children.

The gene calls are TRBV2 and TRBJ2-2; D possibly corresponds to TRBD2 (6 bases). This clonotype originated in a boy aged 5-17 years in good health. The sample taken for sequencing was blood. CDR3 coding DNA: TGTGCCAGCAGTCGACTAGGAAGCACCGGGGAGCTGTTTTTT. Residues: CASSRLGSTGELFF.